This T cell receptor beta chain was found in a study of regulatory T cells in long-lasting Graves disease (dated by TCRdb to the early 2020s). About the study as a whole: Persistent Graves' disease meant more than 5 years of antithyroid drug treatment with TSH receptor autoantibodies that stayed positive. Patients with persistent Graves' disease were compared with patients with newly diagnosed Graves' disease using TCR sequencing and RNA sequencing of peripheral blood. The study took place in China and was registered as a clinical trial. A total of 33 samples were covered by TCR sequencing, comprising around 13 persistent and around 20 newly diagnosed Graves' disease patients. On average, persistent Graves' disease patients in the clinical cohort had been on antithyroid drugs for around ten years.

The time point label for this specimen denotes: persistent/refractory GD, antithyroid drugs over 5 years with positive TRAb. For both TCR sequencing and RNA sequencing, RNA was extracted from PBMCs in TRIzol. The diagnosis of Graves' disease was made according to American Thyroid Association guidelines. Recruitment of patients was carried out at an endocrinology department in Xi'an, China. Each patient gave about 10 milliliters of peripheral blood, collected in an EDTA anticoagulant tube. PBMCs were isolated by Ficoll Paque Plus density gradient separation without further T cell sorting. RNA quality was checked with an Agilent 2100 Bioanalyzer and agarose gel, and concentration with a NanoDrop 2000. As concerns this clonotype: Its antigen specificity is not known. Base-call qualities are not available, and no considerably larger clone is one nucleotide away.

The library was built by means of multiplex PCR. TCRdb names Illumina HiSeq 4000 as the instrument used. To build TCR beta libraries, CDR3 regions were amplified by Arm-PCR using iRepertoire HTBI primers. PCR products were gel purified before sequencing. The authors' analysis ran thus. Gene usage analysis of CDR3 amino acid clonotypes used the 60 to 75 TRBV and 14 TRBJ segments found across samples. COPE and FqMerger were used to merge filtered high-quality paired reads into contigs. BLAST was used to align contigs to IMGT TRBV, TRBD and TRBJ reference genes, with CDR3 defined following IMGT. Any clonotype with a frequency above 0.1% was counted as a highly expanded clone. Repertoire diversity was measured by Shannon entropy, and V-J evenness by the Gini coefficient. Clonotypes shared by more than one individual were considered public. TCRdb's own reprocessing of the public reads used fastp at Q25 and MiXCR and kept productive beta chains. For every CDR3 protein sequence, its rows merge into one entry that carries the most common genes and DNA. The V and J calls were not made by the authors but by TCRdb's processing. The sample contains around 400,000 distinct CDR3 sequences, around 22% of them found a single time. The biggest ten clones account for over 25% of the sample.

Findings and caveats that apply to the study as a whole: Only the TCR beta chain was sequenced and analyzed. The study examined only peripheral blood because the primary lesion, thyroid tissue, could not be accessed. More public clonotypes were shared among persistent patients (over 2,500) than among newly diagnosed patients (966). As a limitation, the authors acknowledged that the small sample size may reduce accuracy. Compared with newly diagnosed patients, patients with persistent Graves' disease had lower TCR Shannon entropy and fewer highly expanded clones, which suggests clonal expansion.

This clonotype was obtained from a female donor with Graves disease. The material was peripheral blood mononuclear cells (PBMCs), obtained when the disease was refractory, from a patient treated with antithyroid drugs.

The DNA sequence is as follows: TGTGCCAGCAGTTACGAAGGTCCTGGCTACACCTTC. This encodes CASSYEGPGYTF. The sequence joins TRBV6-2 or TRBV6-3 to TRBJ1-2, with the D gene too uncertain to name. V and J are truncated by 2 bases and 7 bases respectively, leaving an intervening sequence of 8 bases. Reading from cysteine to phenylalanine, the CDR3 counts 12 amino acids. Only the CDR3 part of the read is kept: 36 bases, read in frame from the first base. CDR1 and CDR2 were assigned from the germline V gene as MNHEY and SVGEGT.